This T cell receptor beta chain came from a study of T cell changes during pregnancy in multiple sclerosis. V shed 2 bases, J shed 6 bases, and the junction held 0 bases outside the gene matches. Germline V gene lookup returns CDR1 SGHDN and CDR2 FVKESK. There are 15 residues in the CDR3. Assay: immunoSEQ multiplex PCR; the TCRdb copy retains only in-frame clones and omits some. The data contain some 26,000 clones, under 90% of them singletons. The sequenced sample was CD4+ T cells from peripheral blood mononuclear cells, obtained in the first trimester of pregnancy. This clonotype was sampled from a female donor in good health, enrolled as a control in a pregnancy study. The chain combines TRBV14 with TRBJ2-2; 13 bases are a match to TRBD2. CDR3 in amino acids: CASSQTSGRAGELFF. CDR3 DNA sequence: TGTGCCAGCAGCCAAACTAGCGGGAGGGCCGGGGAGCTGTTTTTT.